These 2 T cell receptor beta chains were sequenced from one sample in a study of control samples from healthy donors and cancer patients. Clones were read by immunoSEQ multiplex PCR, and TCRdb kept only the in-frame ones, dropping some. Among more than 140,000 clones, 90% to 95% were seen once, and the ten largest hold around 13%. What was sequenced was blood. Receptors originate from a man aged 40-50 years in good health.

In DNA form, the CDR3 reads TGTGCCAGCAGTTTAAGGGGGGAGAACACTGAAGCTTTCTTT. It yields the protein CASSLRGENTEAFF. This chain joins TRBV28 and TRBJ1-1, with a possible D match to TRBD1 (6 bases). Between the trimmed V and J ends, which lost 2 bases and 1 base, there was a span of 8 bases. The CDR3 extends over 14 amino acids. Germline lookup yields CDR1 MDHEN and CDR2 SYDVKM.

The V call is TRBV18, the J call TRBJ1-2; TRBD1 matches at 8 bases. The CDR3 consists of 17 residues. Losses at the gene ends were 6 bases for V and 2 bases for J; bases not matched to a gene: 14. CDR1 and CDR2 from the germline V gene are KGHSH and LQKENI. This CDR3 reads CASSPLLGQGGNYGYTF. CDR3 nucleotide sequence: TGTGCCAGCTCCCCCCTCCTCGGACAGGGAGGAAACTATGGCTACACCTTC.